This section outlines one TCR beta chain sequence together with its context. The sample originates from a study of blood T cell repertoires in COVID-19. V was pared by 6 bases and J by 0 bases, with 2 bases between. Germline-derived CDR1 and CDR2 are SNHLY and FYNNEI. The CDR3 is 11 residues long. TCRdb keeps only in-frame clones here, not all; method: immunoSEQ multiplex PCR. The sample lists a few hundred thousand clones, nearly 90% occurring once. V and J are TRBV2 and TRBJ1-1, with D hard to call. The sequence was obtained from a woman in her twenties or thirties with COVID-19, enrolled during active disease. Material for sequencing was peripheral blood. DNA for the CDR3: TGTGCCAGCAGCGTGAACACTGAAGCTTTCTTT. Its protein is CASSVNTEAFF.